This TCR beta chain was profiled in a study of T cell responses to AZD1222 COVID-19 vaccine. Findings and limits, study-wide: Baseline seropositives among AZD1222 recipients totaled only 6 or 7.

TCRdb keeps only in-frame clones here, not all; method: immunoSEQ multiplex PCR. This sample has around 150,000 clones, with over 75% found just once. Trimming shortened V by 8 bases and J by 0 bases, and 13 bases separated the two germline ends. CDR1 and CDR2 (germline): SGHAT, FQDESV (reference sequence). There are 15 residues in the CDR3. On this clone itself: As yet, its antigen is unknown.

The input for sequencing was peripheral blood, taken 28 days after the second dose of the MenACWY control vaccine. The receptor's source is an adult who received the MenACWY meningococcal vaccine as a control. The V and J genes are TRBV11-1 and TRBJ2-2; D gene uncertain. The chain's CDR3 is CASLKDRANTGELFF. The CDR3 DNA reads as TGTGCCAGCTTAAAGGATCGCGCGAACACCGGGGAGCTGTTTTTT.